The 29 T cell receptor beta chains presented below share a single source sample, sequenced in a study of vaccination and CD4 T cells after COVID-19. The Oncomine TCR Beta short-read assay was what sequenced the DNA obtained from cultured CD4+ T cells. Using its own MiXCR run on the PCR reads, TCRdb lists one record per CDR3 protein. The sample has around 23,000 distinct CDR3 sequences; under 55% are singletons. Time point defined: late sampling 161 to 241 days after vaccination in a few convalescent patients. The treatment is: approximately nine-day PBMC culture with coronavirus spike peptide pools or control peptides (ViraFEST assay). These receptors' antigens are unknown. The material was CD4+ T cells from blood, cultured in vitro, obtained about 7 months after SARS-CoV-2 vaccination. These receptors originate from a human donor who had recovered from COVID-19.

V is TRBV6-1 and J is TRBJ2-1; TRBD1 matches 10 bases. The V gene end was trimmed by 7 bases and the J gene end by 2 bases; junction bases not matched to a gene: 5. The CDR3 spans 15 residues. Germline V gene lookup returns CDR1 MNHNS and CDR2 SASEGT. CDR3 region: CASTKGQGAYNEQFF. Written as DNA, the CDR3 is TGTGCCAGCACTAAAGGACAGGGGGCCTACAATGAGCAGTTCTTC.

This chain joins TRBV7-9 and TRBJ2-7, with TRBD1 as a possible D gene (6 bases). CDR1 is SEHNR, CDR2 FQNEAQ, per germline (reference sequence). Trimming stripped 1 base from V and 9 bases from J, with 22 bases between. This CDR3 has 16 amino acids. The CDR3 DNA is TGTGCCAGCAGCTTAGGTTTGGGTAATTCCCTGACAGGGCAGTACTTC. Translated: CASSLGLGNSLTGQYF.

This clonotype was detected only a few times. The chain links TRBV19 to TRBJ1-1; the D gene is possibly TRBD1 (6 bases). The length of the CDR3 is 14 residues. Trimming removed 4 bases at V and 2 bases at J, with 11 bases between. Germline V CDR1 and CDR2: LNHDA, SQIVND (reference sequence). The CDR3 is CASSNEQGNTEAFF. The CDR3 DNA follows: TGTGCCAGTAGTAACGAACAGGGTAACACTGAAGCTTTCTTT. The full variable domain, with the rest looked up from reference TRBV19 and TRBJ1-1, is DGGITQSPKYLFRKEGQNVTLSCEQNLNHDAMYWYRQDPGQGLRLIYYSQIVNDFQKGDIAEGYSVSREKKESFPLTVTSAQKNPTAFYLCASSNEQGNTEAFFGQGTRLTVV.

This sequence joins TRBV24-1 and TRBJ2-1, with 10 nucleotides matching TRBD2. Trimming removed 3 bases from V and 0 bases from J; junction bases left unmatched: 7. Germline lookup yields CDR1 KGHDR and CDR2 SFDVKD. This CDR3 has 18 residues. This chain's CDR3 is CATSDATGLASSYNEQFF. In DNA, the CDR3 is TGTGCCACCAGTGATGCCACGGGACTAGCGAGCTCCTACAATGAGCAGTTCTTC.

This clonotype was seen a handful of times. The chain joins TRBV6-5 to TRBJ2-7; unclear D gene. The CDR3 has 14 residues. The germline V gene encodes CDR1 MNHEY and CDR2 SVGAGI. The V gene lost 0 bases and the J gene lost 0 bases, with 6 bases spanning the gap. The CDR3 protein is CASSYSEYSYEQYF. The CDR3 DNA is TGTGCCAGCAGTTACTCGGAGTACTCCTACGAGCAGTACTTC.

The chain carries TRBV6-2 or TRBV6-3 and TRBJ1-6; no reliable D call. The germline V and J ends were trimmed by 0 bases and 7 bases, with 7 bases remaining between them. Germline-derived CDR1 and CDR2 are MNHEY and SVGEGT. The length of the CDR3 is 14 residues. The DNA of the CDR3 is TGTGCCAGCAGTTACTCGGGCCCGAATTCACCCCTCCACTTT. Translating gives CASSYSGPNSPLHF.

The chain employs TRBV7-2 and TRBJ2-2; possible D gene TRBD2, 6 bases. Trimming removed 3 bases at V and 0 bases at J, with 8 bases between. The germline V gene encodes CDR1 SGHTA and CDR2 FQGNSA. This CDR3 is 15 amino acids long. CDR3 loop: CASSLGGTNTGELFF. The CDR3 DNA is TGTGCCAGCAGCTTGGGCGGGACGAACACCGGGGAGCTGTTTTTT.

The chain employs TRBV27 and TRBJ2-1; unclear D gene. Germline CDR1 MNHEY, CDR2 SMNVEV (reference sequence). The V gene lost 5 bases and the J gene lost 6 bases, with 17 bases spanning the gap. This CDR3 comprises 15 residues. CDR3 protein: CASSQGWARSNEQFF. The CDR3 DNA reads as TGTGCCAGCAGTCAAGGTTGGGCCCGGAGCAATGAGCAGTTCTTC.

The J gene is TRBJ1-2, the V gene TRBV2; 7 nucleotides agree with TRBD1. This CDR3 contains 12 residues. The germline V gene has CDR1 SNHLY and CDR2 FYNNEI. V shed 8 bases and J 4 bases; nucleotides not matched to a gene: 4. CDR3: CASGWDSYGYTF. The CDR3 DNA is TGTGCCAGCGGATGGGACAGCTATGGCTACACCTTC.

This clonotype was observed a handful of times. The gene calls are TRBV20-1 and TRBJ1-1, with D possibly being TRBD1 (5 bases). The CDR3 totals 13 residues. Germline CDR1 reads DFQATT; CDR2 reads SNEGSKA (reference sequence). Trimming removed 3 bases at V and 10 bases at J, with 18 bases between. The CDR3 here is CSARGLGHPTAFF. CDR3 in DNA: TGCAGTGCTAGGGGACTCGGGCACCCCACAGCTTTCTTT.

The chain employs TRBV19 and TRBJ1-5, with TRBD1 as a possible D gene (5 bases). CDR3 size: 15 residues. In germline, CDR1 is LNHDA, CDR2 SQIVND (reference sequence). The V end was cut by 6 bases, the J end by 3 bases, with 15 bases between. CDR3 amino acids: CASSPSGGDNQPQHF. The CDR3 coding sequence is TGTGCCAGTAGCCCCTCGGGGGGAGACAATCAGCCCCAGCATTTT.

There are a few counts of this clonotype. The chain recombines TRBV2 with TRBJ1-1, with TRBD1 matching over 7 bases. The CDR3 length is 15 residues. J lost 4 bases, V lost 2 bases, and 7 bases had no gene match. Per germline, CDR1 SNHLY and CDR2 FYNNEI. For the CDR3, the DNA is TGTGCCAGCAGTGAAAGGTCGTCAGGGGGCACTGAAGCTTTCTTT. Amino acids: CASSERSSGGTEAFF.

The chain employs TRBV20-1 and TRBJ1-5; D may be TRBD1 (5 bases). The CDR3 sequence is 18 residues long. Germline lookup yields CDR1 DFQATT and CDR2 SNEGSKA (reference sequence). Trimming stripped 1 base from V and 0 bases from J, with 19 bases between. The CDR3 loop reads CSARGGPVRFYSNQPQHF. In DNA form, the CDR3 reads TGCAGTGCTAGAGGGGGCCCCGTGAGGTTTTATAGCAATCAGCCCCAGCATTTT.

This clonotype was detected a few times. The chain employs TRBV20-1 and TRBJ2-5; TRBD1 matches 7 bases. CDR3 size: 12 residues. The germline gives CDR1 DFQATT, CDR2 SNEGSKA (reference sequence). The CDR3 coding sequence is TGCAGCCAAACCGGGACAGCAGAGACCCAGTACTTC. The encoded protein is CSQTGTAETQYF.

Notes on this clonotype: The junction differs from germline at one of its ends, possibly a read error. The V call is TRBV27, the J call TRBJ2-5, with a possible D match to TRBD1 (6 bases). Germline CDR1 MNHEY, CDR2 SMNVEV (reference sequence). The CDR3 totals 15 residues. DNA for the CDR3: TGTACCAGCAGTCAACGCCAAACAGGGTTTGAGACCCAGTACTTC. It encodes CTSSQRQTGFETQYF.

The chain uses TRBV18 and TRBJ1-1; no clear D gene. CDR3 length: 13 amino acids. The V gene lost 6 bases and the J gene lost 4 bases, with 12 bases spanning the gap. CDR1 and CDR2 (germline): KGHSH, LQKENI. Here the CDR3 reads CASSPSKGTEAFF. The CDR3 nucleotides are TGTGCCAGCTCCCCCTCCAAGGGCACTGAAGCTTTCTTT.

This clonotype was recorded a few times. The chain combines TRBV28 with TRBJ2-5, with a possible D match to TRBD1 (6 bases). CDR1 is MDHEN and CDR2 is SYDVKM in the germline V gene. V was pared by 5 bases and J by 9 bases, with 13 bases between. There are 12 residues in the CDR3. The CDR3, as DNA: TGTGCCAGCAGTACGATGAGGGGGTCCCAGTACTTC. It yields the protein CASSTMRGSQYF.

The chain recombines TRBV6-1 with TRBJ2-1; tentative D call: TRBD1 (5 bases). Looked up from germline, CDR1 is MNHNS and CDR2 is SASEGT. CDR3 size: 15 residues. Between the trimmed V and J ends, which lost 6 bases and 5 bases, there was a span of 17 bases. The CDR3 protein is CASRIPGQRNNEQFF. Written as DNA, the CDR3 is TGTGCCAGCAGAATACCAGGGCAGAGAAACAATGAGCAGTTCTTC.

This clonotype is categorized as medium-sized (0.01 to 0.1%). The rearrangement uses TRBV20-1 and TRBJ2-5; 8 positions match TRBD2. The CDR3 runs to 13 residues. CDR1 DFQATT and CDR2 SNEGSKA come from the germline V gene (reference sequence). V was pared by 5 bases and J by 5 bases, with 7 bases of the junction left unmatched. CDR3 region: CSAPGLAGETQYF. CDR3 in DNA: TGCAGTGCTCCCGGACTAGCAGGCGAGACCCAGTACTTC.

This sequence joins TRBV27 and TRBJ2-3; D gene unclear. The CDR3 is 15 amino acids. CDR1 MNHEY and CDR2 SMNVEV come from the germline V gene (reference sequence). V was pared by 5 bases and J by 6 bases, with 18 bases between. The CDR3 DNA is TGTGCCAGCAGTATGGTGGCGCACCCCACGGATACGCAGTATTTT. Translating gives CASSMVAHPTDTQYF.

V and J are TRBV6-1 and TRBJ2-7; 8 bases are a match to TRBD1. The CDR3 length is 14 residues. The germline V gene has CDR1 MNHNS and CDR2 SASEGT. The V and J ends lost 5 bases and 4 bases, in that order; junction bases with no gene match: 7. The CDR3 region is CASSRGQEIYEQYF. CDR3 in DNA: TGTGCCAGCAGTAGGGGACAGGAGATATACGAGCAGTACTTC.

In its sample, this clonotype was seen a few times. The rearrangement uses TRBV6-5 and TRBJ2-7; 8 bases align to TRBD1. The V gene's germline CDR1 is MNHEY and CDR2 SVGAGI. The CDR3 sequence is 16 residues long. V dropped 2 bases and J dropped 2; count of bases not matched to a gene: 8. CDR3 DNA sequence: TGTGCCAGCAGTTACCCAGTGACAGGGGTTACCTACGAGCAGTACTTC. It translates to CASSYPVTGVTYEQYF.

V is TRBV5-1 and J is TRBJ1-1, with D unresolved. Trimming removed 0 bases at V and 3 bases at J, with 9 bases between. Germline V gene lookup returns CDR1 SGHRS and CDR2 YFSETQ. CDR3 length: 14 amino acids. The CDR3 reads CASSLAGLDTEAFF. As DNA, the CDR3 is TGCGCCAGCAGCTTGGCGGGGTTGGACACTGAAGCTTTCTTT.

The chain is built from TRBV28 and TRBJ2-7; tentative D call: TRBD1 (6 bases). The CDR3 runs 14 residues. Germline V lookup: CDR1 MDHEN, CDR2 SYDVKM. V lost 8 bases and J lost 0, with 14 bases in between. The CDR3 DNA follows: TGTGCCAGCCTCAGACAGGCGGGCTCCTACGAGCAGTACTTC. This translates into CASLRQAGSYEQYF. Complete variable domain (other parts from reference TRBV28 and TRBJ2-7): DVKVTQSSRYLVKRTGEKVFLECVQDMDHENMFWYRQDPGLGLRLIYFSYDVKMKEKGDIPEGYSVSREKKERFSLILESASTNQTSMYLCASLRQAGSYEQYFGPGTRLTVT.

This clonotype is a singleton in its sample. The CDR3 region is CSALNPRGLQETQYF. The CDR3, as DNA: TGCAGTGCTCTCAACCCCCGAGGGCTCCAAGAGACCCAGTACTTC. The chain joins TRBV20-1 to TRBJ2-5; D is perhaps TRBD2 (5 bases). V was shortened by 5 bases and J by 1 base, with 17 bases between the two germline ends. Germline CDR1 and CDR2: DFQATT and SNEGSKA (reference sequence). CDR3 length: 15 amino acids.

This clonotype was seen a handful of times. The junction departs from the called germline gene at one end, perhaps through a read error. The chain carries TRBV11-2 and TRBJ2-7; D is possibly TRBD1 (6 bases). The CDR3 is 13 residues long. Germline CDR1 SGHAT, CDR2 FQNNGV. This CDR3 reads CASSSYKGTPQNF. CDR3 bases: TGTGCCAGCAGCTCATACAAGGGGACACCCCAAAACTTC.

The rearrangement joins TRBV28 to TRBJ2-7; TRBD2 aligns across 8 bases. The germline V gene has CDR1 MDHEN and CDR2 SYDVKM. The V gene end was trimmed by 8 bases and the J gene end by 4 bases; junction bases not matched to a gene: 16. This CDR3 region has 16 residues. DNA of the CDR3: TGTGCCAGCGCCACGGGGGGGGCGCGTGCAAAATACGAGCAGTACTTC. Residues: CASATGGARAKYEQYF.

The rearrangement joins TRBV6-5 to TRBJ1-5, with TRBD1 matching 7 bases. The CDR3 runs 14 residues. Germline CDR1 and CDR2: MNHEY and SVGAGI. V was pared by 3 bases and J by 6 bases, with 5 bases of the junction left unmatched. The CDR3 region is CASSYRQGSQPQHF. As DNA, the CDR3 is TGTGCCAGCAGTTATAGACAGGGATCTCAGCCCCAGCATTTT.

This clonotype was counted a few times. The chain joins TRBV7-2 to TRBJ2-7; 8 nucleotides agree with TRBD1. The germline V gene encodes CDR1 SGHTA and CDR2 FQGNSA. Trimming at V came to 5 bases and at J to 1 base, leaving 10 bases not matched to a gene. The CDR3 spans 16 residues. CDR3 amino acids: CASSQPGTGGSYEQYF. For the CDR3, the DNA is TGTGCCAGCAGCCAACCGGGGACAGGTGGGTCCTACGAGCAGTACTTC.